This T cell receptor (beta chain) was obtained from a study of CD8+ T cells in alopecia areata (dated by TCRdb to the late 2010s). About the full investigation: The study used high-throughput TCRbeta sequencing to examine T cell clonal expansion in alopecia areata, in both the C3H/HeJ mouse model and human patients. Scalp tissue and sorted CD4+ and CD8+ peripheral blood T cells from patchy and totalis/universalis alopecia areata patients and from healthy controls were covered by human TCRbeta sequencing. RNA was extracted with the PAXgene miRNA kit for fixed scalp, the miRNeasy kit for PBMCs, and the RNeasy kit for mouse skin. TCRbeta CDR3 regions were amplified by immunoSEQ multiplex PCR using 35 Vbeta forward and 13 Jbeta reverse primers. Clonality in the scalp was compared among normal scalp (n=4), patchy alopecia areata scalp (n=8), and alopecia totalis/universalis scalp (n=8). The paper's findings and limits, for the study overall: Resident alphabeta T cells in normal human skin are also sequenced, complicating scalp TCR repertoire analysis, unlike mouse skin dominated by gammadelta T cells. TCR sequences shared between patients were less clear than in mice, possibly partly because of HLA diversity in the patient population. Compared with normal scalp, lesional scalp had higher clonality and more expanded CD8+ clones, particularly in alopecia totalis/universalis, a pattern that suggests antigenic drive.

This clone turned up a few times. This clone's antigen is unknown. Per-nucleotide qualities are absent, and no much larger clonotype sits a single base away. Peripheral blood and lesional scalp punch biopsies were obtained from patients with alopecia areata. After PBMCs were isolated by density centrifugation and stained for CD3, CD4 and CD8, a FACSAria was used to sort CD4+ and CD8+ T cells. Untreated alopecia areata patients were recruited as part of a multicenter biomarker study. In five patients from the biomarker study, the blood CD8+ T cells went through an additional sort into NKG2D-low and NKG2D-high fractions. Libraries were built with the immunoSEQ multiplex PCR assay. For TCR sequencing, RNA was extracted from every sample and reverse transcribed into cDNA to serve as template. SuperScript III was used for first-strand cDNA synthesis, primed with a 2:1 mix of oligo-dT and random hexamers. A synthetic immune receptor repertoire was used to measure amplification bias, and any remaining bias was corrected computationally. Turning to the authors' computational methods: Raw reads were preprocessed to remove errors, and CDR3 was defined according to IMGT conventions as the region from the conserved cysteine to phenylalanine. Clonality was calculated as 1 minus Shannon entropy normalized by log2 of the number of productive unique TCRs. Whether scalp clones were CD4 or CD8 was inferred by matching scalp TCRbeta sequences against CD4 and CD8 repertoires sorted from blood. TCRdb's version of the immuneACCESS table is confined to in-frame rearrangements and falls short of the full clone set. An unresolved V gene accounts for under half of the shortfall where checked; the remainder is of unknown origin. That table is the source of V, J and clone size, and D and trimming were worked out from the DNA. In this sample the table shows tens of thousands of clones, roughly 50% of which occur a single time. The top ten clonotypes cover around 6% of the sample.

The source material was NKG2D-high CD8+ T cells sorted from blood. What this sample's cell subset or site label stands for: sorted CD8+ NKG2D-high blood T cells. This receptor was identified in a human donor with alopecia areata.

The encoded CDR3 is CASSEQETQYF. The DNA sequence is TGTGCCAGCAGTGAACAGGAGACCCAGTACTTC. The chain is assembled from TRBV2 and TRBJ2-5, with the D gene call left open. Spanning cysteine to phenylalanine, the CDR3 consists of 11 amino acids. This entry keeps only the CDR3 DNA: 33 bases, framed from base 1. CDR1 SNHLY and CDR2 FYNNEI were looked up in the germline V gene. The junction carries 3 bases between V and J, which are trimmed by 2 bases and 5 bases respectively. This CDR3, with the reference TRBV2 and TRBJ2-5 proteins standing in past its ends, gives the full variable domain EPEVTQTPSHQVTQMGQEVILRCVPISNHLYFYWYRQILGQKVEFLVSFYNNEISEKSEIFDDQFSVERPDGSNFTLKIRSTKLEDSAMYFCASSEQETQYFGPGTRLLVL.